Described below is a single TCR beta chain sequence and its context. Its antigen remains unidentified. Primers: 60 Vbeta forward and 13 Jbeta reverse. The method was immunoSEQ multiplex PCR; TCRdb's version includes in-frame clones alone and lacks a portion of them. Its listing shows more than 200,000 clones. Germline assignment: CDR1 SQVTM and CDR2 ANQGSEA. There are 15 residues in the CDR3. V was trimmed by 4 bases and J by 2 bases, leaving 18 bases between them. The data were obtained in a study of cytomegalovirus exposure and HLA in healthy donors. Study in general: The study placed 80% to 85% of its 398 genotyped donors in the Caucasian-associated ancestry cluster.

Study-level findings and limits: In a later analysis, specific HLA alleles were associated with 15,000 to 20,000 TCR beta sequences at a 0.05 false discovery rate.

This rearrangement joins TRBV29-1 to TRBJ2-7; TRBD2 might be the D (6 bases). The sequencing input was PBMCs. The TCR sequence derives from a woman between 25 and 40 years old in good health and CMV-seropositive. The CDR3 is CSVVAYAGKTYEQYF. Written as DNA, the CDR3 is TGCAGCGTTGTCGCCTATGCGGGGAAGACCTACGAGCAGTACTTC.